This TCR beta chain was profiled in a study of T cell repertoires in cytomegalovirus infection. Turning to the study itself: Alongside well-studied HLA-B-restricted CMV epitopes, recently identified HLA-C-restricted CMV epitopes were also used. Indications of both CMV infection and matching HLA type were provided by public TCR beta signatures.

One entry per CDR3 protein results from TCRdb running MiXCR on the reads. The sample has 370,000 or so distinct CDR3 sequences, nearly 35% seen once; the top ten hold roughly 12%. Regarding this clonotype: What it binds is unknown.

Study-level results: CMV carriers with the relevant HLA were identified by cumulative public TCR beta family frequency.

This specimen was cultured PBMCs, taken from culture after CMV antigen stimulation. This TCR derives from a human donor in good health (CMV status not recorded). Some clones in this sample may be carry-over from other donors' samples.

CDR3 DNA sequence: TGTGCCAGCAGCGACAGGGAGGGGGATACGCAGTATTTT. This translates into CASSDREGDTQYF. The V and J genes are TRBV12-3 or TRBV12-4 and TRBJ2-3; D may be TRBD1 or TRBD2 (7 bases each). The CDR3 totals 13 residues. Trimming stripped 6 bases from V and 6 bases from J, with 13 bases between.